One and the same sample provided the 12 T cell receptor beta chains below, sequenced in a study of T cells after yellow fever vaccination. TCRdb reprocessed the 5' RACE reads with MiXCR, giving one entry per CDR3 protein. Of 42,000 or so distinct CDR3 sequences listed, almost 7% were seen once; the top ten hold over 12%. The material was CD8+ T cells not binding an NS4B(214-222) dextramer, sorted from PBMCs, obtained 45 days after the yellow fever booster vaccination. The receptors were gathered from a man under 40 who received the YFV17D yellow fever vaccine.

This clonotype appeared many times. The chain joins TRBV7-8 to TRBJ2-7; D remains ambiguous. The CDR3 length is 12 residues. V was clipped by 0 bases and J by 4 bases, with 4 bases between them. Per germline, CDR1 SGHVS and CDR2 FQNEAQ. The CDR3 nucleotides are TGTGCCAGCAGCTTAGCGGAGTACGAGCAGTACTTC. Translation: CASSLAEYEQYF.

This clonotype was found many times. The chain has TRBV29-1 and TRBJ2-5, with D unresolved. Germline lookup yields CDR1 SQVTM and CDR2 ANQGSEA. The CDR3 covers 12 residues. V gave up 2 bases and J gave up 5 bases, with 9 bases separating them. Here the CDR3 DNA reads TGCAGCGTTGAACCTGGAGATGAGACCCAGTACTTC. Its translation: CSVEPGDETQYF.

The chain links TRBV2 to TRBJ1-5, with 9 bases identical to TRBD1. This CDR3 region has 18 residues. Germline CDR1 SNHLY, CDR2 FYNNEI. Losses at the gene ends were 1 base for V and 3 bases for J; bases not matched to a gene: 10. CDR3 coding DNA: TGTGCCAGCAGTGAAGGAGCAAGAGGGACAGGGAACAATCAGCCCCAGCATTTT. Residues: CASSEGARGTGNNQPQHF.

This clonotype was seen at least ten times. The genes are TRBV12-3 or TRBV12-4 and TRBJ2-3, with TRBD1 matching over 12 bases. There are 15 residues in the CDR3. With V trimmed by 6 bases and J by 6 bases, 7 bases remained unmatched. CDR3 nucleotides: TGTGCCAGCAGCCCCGGGACAGGGGGCGAGGATACGCAGTATTTT. This translates into CASSPGTGGEDTQYF.

The chain joins TRBV27 to TRBJ2-5; TRBD1 agrees at 8 bases. Germline V gene lookup returns CDR1 MNHEY and CDR2 SMNVEV (reference sequence). This CDR3 is built from 15 residues. Trimming cost V 5 bases and J 5 bases; bases outside gene matches: 10. The DNA for the CDR3 is TGTGCCAGCAGTCCCTCGGGGACAGGATGGGAGACCCAGTACTTC. It specifies CASSPSGTGWETQYF.

The chain couples TRBV19 to TRBJ2-1, with D tentatively TRBD2 (5 bases). CDR3 length: 14 amino acids. The V end lost 3 bases, the J end lost 5 bases, and 11 bases lay between the germline ends. CDR1 is LNHDA, CDR2 SQIVND, per germline (reference sequence). Written as DNA, the CDR3 is TGTGCCAGTAGTATCGGCACTAGTAACAATGAGCAGTTCTTC. Translation: CASSIGTSNNEQFF.

This clonotype was detected many times. This chain links TRBV11-2 with TRBJ2-3, with D perhaps assigned TRBD1 or TRBD2 (5 bases each). V lost 5 bases and J lost 6, with 24 bases in between. CDR1 is SGHAT and CDR2 is FQNNGV in the germline V gene. CDR3 length equals 17 residues. CDR3 region: CASSTQAPGPPPDTQYF. CDR3 DNA sequence: TGTGCCAGCAGCACGCAGGCTCCGGGACCTCCTCCGGATACGCAGTATTTT.

This sequence joins TRBV28 and TRBJ1-5; no reliable D call. Germline-derived CDR1 and CDR2 are MDHEN and SYDVKM. CDR3 size: 15 residues. The CDR3 loop reads CTFSLVSTGNQPQHF. In DNA form, the CDR3 reads TGTACCTTCAGTTTAGTGTCGACGGGGAATCAGCCCCAGCATTTT. Combining the CDR3 with reference TRBV28 and TRBJ1-5 gives the whole variable domain DVKVTQSSRYLVKRTGEKVFLECVQDMDHENMFWYRQDPGLGLRLIYFSYDVKMKEKGDIPEGYSVSREKKERFSLILESASTNQTSMYLCTFSLVSTGNQPQHFGDGTRLSIL.

This clonotype was recorded at least ten times. CDR3 nucleotide sequence: TGTGCCTGGAGTGGACAGGGAGTGTGGAAGCAACCCTACGAGCAGTACTTC. Protein product: CAWSGQGVWKQPYEQYF. The V and J genes are TRBV30 and TRBJ2-7; 7 bases line up with TRBD1. CDR3 length: 17 residues. Losses at the gene ends were 1 base for V and 2 bases for J; bases not matched to a gene: 14. CDR1 and CDR2 (germline): GTSNPN, SVGIG (reference sequence).

This clonotype was found many times. The chain couples TRBV14 to TRBJ1-1, with D unresolved. With 4 bases removed from V and 4 bases from J, the gap between germline ends came to 7 bases. The CDR3 spans 12 residues. Germline assignment: CDR1 SGHDN and CDR2 FVKESK. The CDR3 DNA sequence: TGTGCCAGCAGCCCGTCGGGCACTGAAGCTTTCTTT. Protein: CASSPSGTEAFF.

The table lists this clonotype with many counts. The rearrangement uses TRBV28 and TRBJ2-1; D possibly corresponds to TRBD1 (6 bases). This CDR3 is built from 14 residues. The germline V gene encodes CDR1 MDHEN and CDR2 SYDVKM. V was trimmed by 6 bases and J by 3 bases, leaving 12 bases between them. The CDR3 region has the DNA TGTGCCAGCAGACTTGGACAGCTCTACAATGAGCAGTTCTTC. Translation: CASRLGQLYNEQFF. Full variable domain (remainder filled in from reference TRBV28 and TRBJ2-1): DVKVTQSSRYLVKRTGEKVFLECVQDMDHENMFWYRQDPGLGLRLIYFSYDVKMKEKGDIPEGYSVSREKKERFSLILESASTNQTSMYLCASRLGQLYNEQFFGPGTRLTVL.

The chain links TRBV6-1 to TRBJ1-6, with 9 bases lining up with TRBD1. Germline CDR1 and CDR2: MNHNS and SASEGT. J was trimmed by 6 bases and V by 11 bases; bases with no gene match: 8. The CDR3 is 14 amino acids. In nucleotides, the CDR3 is TGTGCCGCAGGGACAGGGACCTTTAATTCACCCCTCCACTTT. The encoded protein is CAAGTGTFNSPLHF.